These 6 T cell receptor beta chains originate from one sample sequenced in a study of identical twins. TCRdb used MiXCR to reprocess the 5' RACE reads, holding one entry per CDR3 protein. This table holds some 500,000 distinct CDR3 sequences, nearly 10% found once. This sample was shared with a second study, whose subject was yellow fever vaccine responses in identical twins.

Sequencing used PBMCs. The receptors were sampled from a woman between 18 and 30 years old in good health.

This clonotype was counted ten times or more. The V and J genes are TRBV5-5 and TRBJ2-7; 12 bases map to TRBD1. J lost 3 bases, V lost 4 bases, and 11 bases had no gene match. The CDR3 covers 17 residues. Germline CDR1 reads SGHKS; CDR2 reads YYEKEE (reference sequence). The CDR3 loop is CASSPAHGTGGFYEQYF. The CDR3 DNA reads TGTGCCAGCAGCCCCGCCCATGGGACAGGGGGCTTCTACGAGCAGTACTTC.

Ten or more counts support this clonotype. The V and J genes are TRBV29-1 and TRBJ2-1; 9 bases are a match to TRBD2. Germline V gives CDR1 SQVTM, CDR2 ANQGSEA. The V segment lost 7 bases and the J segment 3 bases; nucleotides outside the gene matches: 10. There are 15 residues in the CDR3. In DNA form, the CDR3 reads TGCAGCGCCGAACTTAGCGGGAGCCACTACAATGAGCAGTTCTTC. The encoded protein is CSAELSGSHYNEQFF.

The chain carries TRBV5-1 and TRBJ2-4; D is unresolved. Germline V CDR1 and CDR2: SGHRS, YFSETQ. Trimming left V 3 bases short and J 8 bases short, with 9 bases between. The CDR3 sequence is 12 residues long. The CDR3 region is CASSSAGDIQYF. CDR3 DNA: TGCGCCAGCAGCTCGGCTGGGGACATTCAGTACTTC.

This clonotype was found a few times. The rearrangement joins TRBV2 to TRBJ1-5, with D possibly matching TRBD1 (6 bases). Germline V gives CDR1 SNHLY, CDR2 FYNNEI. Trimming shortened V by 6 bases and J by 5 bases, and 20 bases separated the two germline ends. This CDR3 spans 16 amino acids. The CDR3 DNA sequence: TGTGCCAGCAGCGTCCGGGGAATACAGGGCCATCAGCCCCAGCATTTT. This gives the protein CASSVRGIQGHQPQHF.

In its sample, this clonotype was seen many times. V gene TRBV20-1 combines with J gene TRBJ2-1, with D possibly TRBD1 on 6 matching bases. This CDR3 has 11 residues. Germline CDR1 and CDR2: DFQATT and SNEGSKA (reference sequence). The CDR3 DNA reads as TGCACCCAGGGGAACTACAATGAGCAGTTCTTC. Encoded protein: CTQGNYNEQFF.

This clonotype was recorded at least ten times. CDR3 residues: CASSLDRGRNQPQHF. CDR3 sequence (DNA): TGTGCCAGCAGTTTAGACAGGGGTCGCAATCAGCCCCAGCATTTT. The chain couples TRBV12-3 or TRBV12-4 to TRBJ1-5, with 7 bases that match TRBD1. The CDR3 loop spans 15 amino acids. J gave up 2 bases and V 1 base, and 2 bases lay outside the gene matches.